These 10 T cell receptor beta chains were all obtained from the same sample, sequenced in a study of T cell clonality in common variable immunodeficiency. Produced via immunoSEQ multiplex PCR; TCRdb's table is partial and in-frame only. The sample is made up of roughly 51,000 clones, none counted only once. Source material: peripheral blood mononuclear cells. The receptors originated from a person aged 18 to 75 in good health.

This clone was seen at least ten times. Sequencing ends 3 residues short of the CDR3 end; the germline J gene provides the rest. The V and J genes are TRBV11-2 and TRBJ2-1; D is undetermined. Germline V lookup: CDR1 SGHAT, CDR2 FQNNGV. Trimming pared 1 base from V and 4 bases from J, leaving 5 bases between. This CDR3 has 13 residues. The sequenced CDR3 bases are TGTGCCAGCAGCTTAGCCCATTACAATGAG. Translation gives CASSLAHYNE. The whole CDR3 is CASSLAHYNEQFF.

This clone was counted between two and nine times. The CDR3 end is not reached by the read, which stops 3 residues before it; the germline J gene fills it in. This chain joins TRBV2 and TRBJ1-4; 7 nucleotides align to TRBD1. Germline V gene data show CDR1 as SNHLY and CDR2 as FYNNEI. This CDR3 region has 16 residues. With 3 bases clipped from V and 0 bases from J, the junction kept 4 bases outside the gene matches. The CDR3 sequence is CASSEGQLATNEKLFF. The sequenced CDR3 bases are TGTGCCAGCAGTGAGGGACAGCTTGCAACTAATGAAAAA.

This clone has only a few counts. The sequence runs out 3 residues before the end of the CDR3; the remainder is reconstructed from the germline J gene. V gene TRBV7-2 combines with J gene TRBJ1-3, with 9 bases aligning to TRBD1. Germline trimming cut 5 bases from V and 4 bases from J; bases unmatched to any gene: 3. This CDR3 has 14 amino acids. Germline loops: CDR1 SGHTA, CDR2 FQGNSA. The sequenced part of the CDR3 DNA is TGTGCCAGCAGCCCGACAGGGGGAGGAAACACC. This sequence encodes CASSPTGGGNT. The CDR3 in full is CASSPTGGGNTIYF. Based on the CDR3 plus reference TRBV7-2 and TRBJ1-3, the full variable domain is GAGVSQSPSNKVTEKGKDVELRCDPISGHTALYWYRQSLGQGLEFLIYFQGNSAPDKSGLPSDRFSAERTGGSVSTLTIQRTQQEDSAVYLCASSPTGGGNTIYFGEGSWLTVV.

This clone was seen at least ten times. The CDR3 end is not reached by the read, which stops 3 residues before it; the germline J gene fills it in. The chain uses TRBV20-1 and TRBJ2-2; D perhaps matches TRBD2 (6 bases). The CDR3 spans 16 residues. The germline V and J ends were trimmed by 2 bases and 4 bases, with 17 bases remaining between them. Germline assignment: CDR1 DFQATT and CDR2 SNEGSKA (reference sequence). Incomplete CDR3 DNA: TGCAGTGCTAGACCAACCGGGACTCCAGGCACCGGGGAG. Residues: CSARPTGTPGTGE. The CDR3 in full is CSARPTGTPGTGELFF.

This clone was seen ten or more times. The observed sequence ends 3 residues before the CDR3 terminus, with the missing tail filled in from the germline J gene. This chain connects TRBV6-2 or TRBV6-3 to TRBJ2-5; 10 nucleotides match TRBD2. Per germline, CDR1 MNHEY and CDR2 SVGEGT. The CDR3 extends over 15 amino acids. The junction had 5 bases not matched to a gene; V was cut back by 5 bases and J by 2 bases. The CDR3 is CASSHGLADQETQYF. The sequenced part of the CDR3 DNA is TGTGCCAGCAGTCACGGACTAGCGGATCAAGAGACC.

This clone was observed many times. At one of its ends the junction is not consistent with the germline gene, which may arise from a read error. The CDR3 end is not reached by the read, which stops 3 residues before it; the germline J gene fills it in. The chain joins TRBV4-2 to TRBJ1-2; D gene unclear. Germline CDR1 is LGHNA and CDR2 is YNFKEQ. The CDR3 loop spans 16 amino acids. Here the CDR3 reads CASSQSRTVFNYGYTF. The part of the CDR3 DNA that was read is TGCGCCAGCAGCCAGAGCCGCACAGTTTTTAACTATGGC.

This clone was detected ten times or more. The CDR3 loop reads CASSISGSFNEKLFF. CDR3 DNA (partial): TGTGCCAGCAGCATATCCGGGTCCTTTAATGAAAAA. This sequence joins TRBV7-9 and TRBJ1-4, with unresolved D. The missing CDR3 end, 3 residues past where the read stops, is filled in from the germline J gene. Germline V lookup: CDR1 SEHNR, CDR2 FQNEAQ (reference sequence). V gave up 5 bases and J gave up 4 bases, with 14 bases separating them. CDR3 length equals 15 residues.

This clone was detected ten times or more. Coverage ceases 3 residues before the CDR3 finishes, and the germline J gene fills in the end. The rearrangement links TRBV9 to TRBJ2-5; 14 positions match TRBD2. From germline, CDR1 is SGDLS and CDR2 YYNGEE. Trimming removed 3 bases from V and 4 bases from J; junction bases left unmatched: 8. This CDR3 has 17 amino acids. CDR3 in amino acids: CASSAGTSGSSRETQYF. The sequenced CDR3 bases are TGTGCCAGCAGCGCCGGGACTAGCGGGAGTTCTCGAGAGACC.

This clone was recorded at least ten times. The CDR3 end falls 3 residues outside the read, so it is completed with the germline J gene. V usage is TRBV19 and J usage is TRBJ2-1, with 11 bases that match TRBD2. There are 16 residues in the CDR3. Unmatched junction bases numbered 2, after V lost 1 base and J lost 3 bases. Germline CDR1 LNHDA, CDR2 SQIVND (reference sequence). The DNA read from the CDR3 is TGTGCCAGTAGTATAGTAGGGACTAGCGGCTACAATGAG. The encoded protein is CASSIVGTSGYNE. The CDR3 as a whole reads CASSIVGTSGYNEQFF.

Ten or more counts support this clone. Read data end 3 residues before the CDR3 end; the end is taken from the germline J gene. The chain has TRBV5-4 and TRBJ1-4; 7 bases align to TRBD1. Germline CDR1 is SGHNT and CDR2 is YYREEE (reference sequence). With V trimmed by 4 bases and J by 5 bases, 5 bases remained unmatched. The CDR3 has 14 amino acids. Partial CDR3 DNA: TGTGCCAGCAGCATACAGGGGCTAAATGAAAAA. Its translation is CASSIQGLNEK. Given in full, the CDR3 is CASSIQGLNEKLFF.